This TCR beta chain originates from a study of blood T cell repertoires in COVID-19. What the recovered Cohort 3 donors had was two negative PCRs, clearance, or symptom resolution. Clones were read by immunoSEQ multiplex PCR, and TCRdb kept only the in-frame ones, dropping some. The sample lists approximately 300,000 clones, approximately 92% occurring once. Trimming shortened V by 3 bases and J by 7 bases, and 11 bases separated the two germline ends. The CDR3 length is 12 residues. CDR1 is SGHRS, CDR2 YFSETQ, per germline. The sample comprised PBMCs or T cells enriched from blood (not recorded which). This sequence was found in a woman in her thirties who had recovered from COVID-19. J is TRBJ2-7 and V is TRBV5-1; D gene ambiguous. This CDR3 is CASSSPPGEQYF. The CDR3 coding sequence is TGCGCCAGCAGCTCACCCCCGGGTGAGCAGTACTTC.